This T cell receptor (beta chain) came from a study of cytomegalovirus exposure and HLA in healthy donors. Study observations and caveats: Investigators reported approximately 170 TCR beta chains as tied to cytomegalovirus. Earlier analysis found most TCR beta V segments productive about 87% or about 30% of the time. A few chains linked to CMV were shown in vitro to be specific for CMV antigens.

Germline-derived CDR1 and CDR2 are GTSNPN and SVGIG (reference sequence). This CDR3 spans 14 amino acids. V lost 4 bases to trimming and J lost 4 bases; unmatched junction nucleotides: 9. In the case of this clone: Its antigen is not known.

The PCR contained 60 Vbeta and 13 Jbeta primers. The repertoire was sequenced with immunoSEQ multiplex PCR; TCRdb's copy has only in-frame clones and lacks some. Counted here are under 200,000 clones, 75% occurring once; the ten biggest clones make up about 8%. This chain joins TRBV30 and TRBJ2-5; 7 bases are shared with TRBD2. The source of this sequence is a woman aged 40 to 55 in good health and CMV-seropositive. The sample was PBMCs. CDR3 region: CAWKLGGRTETQYF. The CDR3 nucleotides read TGTGCCTGGAAATTAGGCGGGAGAACAGAGACCCAGTACTTC. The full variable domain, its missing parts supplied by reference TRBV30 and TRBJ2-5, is SQTIHQWPATLVQPVGSPLSLECTVEGTSNPNLYWYRQAAGRGLQLLFYSVGIGQISSEVPQNLSASRPQDRQFILSSKKLLLSDSGFYLCAWKLGGRTETQYFGPGTRLLVL.